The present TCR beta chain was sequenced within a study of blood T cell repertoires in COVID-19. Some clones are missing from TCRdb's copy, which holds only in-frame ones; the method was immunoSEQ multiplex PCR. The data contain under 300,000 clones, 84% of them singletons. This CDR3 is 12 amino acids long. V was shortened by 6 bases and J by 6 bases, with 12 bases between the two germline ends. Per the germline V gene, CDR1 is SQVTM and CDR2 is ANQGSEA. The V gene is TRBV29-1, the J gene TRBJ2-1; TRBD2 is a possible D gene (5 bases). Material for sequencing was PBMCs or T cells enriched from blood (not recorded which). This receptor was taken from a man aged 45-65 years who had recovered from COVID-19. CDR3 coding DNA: TGCAGCGTGGGTTCGGGGTCCAATGAGCAGTTCTTC. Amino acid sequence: CSVGSGSNEQFF.